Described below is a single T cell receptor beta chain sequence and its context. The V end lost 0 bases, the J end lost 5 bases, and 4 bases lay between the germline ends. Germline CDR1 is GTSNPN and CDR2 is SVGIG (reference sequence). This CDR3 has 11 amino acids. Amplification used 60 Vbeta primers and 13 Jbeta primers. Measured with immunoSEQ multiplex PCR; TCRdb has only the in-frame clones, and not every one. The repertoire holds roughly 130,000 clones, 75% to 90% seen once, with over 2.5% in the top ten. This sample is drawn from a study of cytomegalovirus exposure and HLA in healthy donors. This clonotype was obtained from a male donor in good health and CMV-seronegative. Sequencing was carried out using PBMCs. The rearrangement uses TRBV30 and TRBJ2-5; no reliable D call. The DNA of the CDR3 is TGTGCCTGGAGTGTAGCTGAGACCCAGTACTTC. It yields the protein CAWSVAETQYF.